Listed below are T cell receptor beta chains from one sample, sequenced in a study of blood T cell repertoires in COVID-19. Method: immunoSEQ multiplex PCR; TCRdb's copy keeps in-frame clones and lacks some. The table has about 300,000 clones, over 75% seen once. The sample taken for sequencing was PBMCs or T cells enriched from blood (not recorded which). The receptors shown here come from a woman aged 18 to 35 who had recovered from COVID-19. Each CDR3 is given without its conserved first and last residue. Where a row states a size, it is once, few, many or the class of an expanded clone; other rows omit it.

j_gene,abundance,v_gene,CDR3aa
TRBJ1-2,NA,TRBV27,ASRPPGQGASGYT
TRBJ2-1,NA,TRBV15,ATSTSYNEQF
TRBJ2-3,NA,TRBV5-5,ASSFRSGQGPITDTQY
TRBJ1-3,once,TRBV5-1,ASSLAGSGNTIY
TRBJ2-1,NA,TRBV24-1,ATSRGAGGHNEQF
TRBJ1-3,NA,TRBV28,ASNRRDGNTIY
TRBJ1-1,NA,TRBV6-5,ASSEGLSSTEAF
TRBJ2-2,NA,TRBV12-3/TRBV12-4,ASSSGTGELF
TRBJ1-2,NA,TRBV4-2,ASSQTGGDGYT
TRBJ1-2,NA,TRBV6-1,ASSARPGQGSLGYGYT
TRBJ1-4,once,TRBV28,ASYSGGASNEKLF
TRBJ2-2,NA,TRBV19,ASSSAPRSTGELF
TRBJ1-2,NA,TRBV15,ATSFGQGSYGYT
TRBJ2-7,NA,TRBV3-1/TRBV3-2,ASSQDTLAGEQY
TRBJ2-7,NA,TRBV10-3,AISESTQSYEQY
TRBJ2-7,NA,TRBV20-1,SASWLNSYEQY
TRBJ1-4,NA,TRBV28,ASSPHSFNEKLF
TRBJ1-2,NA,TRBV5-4,ASSSLGANYGYT
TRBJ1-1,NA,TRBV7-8,ASSPRTGSNTEAF
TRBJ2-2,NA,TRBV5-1,ASSKLAGETGELF
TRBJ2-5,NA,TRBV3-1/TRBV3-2,ASNLPGTEETQY
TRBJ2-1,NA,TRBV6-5,ASSYSRTNEQF
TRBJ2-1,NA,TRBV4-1,ASSQGPTGAGAYNEQF
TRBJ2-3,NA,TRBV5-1,ASTGTSLPTDTQY
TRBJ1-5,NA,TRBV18,ASSPTGGLVQPQH